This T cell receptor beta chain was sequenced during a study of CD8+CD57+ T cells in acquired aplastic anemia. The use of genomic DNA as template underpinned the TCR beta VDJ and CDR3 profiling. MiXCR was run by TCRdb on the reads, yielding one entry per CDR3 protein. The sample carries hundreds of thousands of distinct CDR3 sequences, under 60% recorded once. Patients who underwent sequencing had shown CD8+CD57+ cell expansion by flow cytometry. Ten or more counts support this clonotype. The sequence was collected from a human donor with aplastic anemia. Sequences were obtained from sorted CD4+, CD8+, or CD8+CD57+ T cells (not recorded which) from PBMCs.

CDR3: CASSQGTAQNEKLFF. The CDR3 DNA is TGTGCCAGCAGCCAAGGGACAGCCCAAAATGAAAAACTGTTTTTT. The chain has TRBV3-1 and TRBJ1-4, with TRBD1 as a possible D gene (6 bases). Looked up from germline, CDR1 is LGHDT and CDR2 is YNNKEL (reference sequence). Between the trimmed V and J ends, which lost 1 base and 5 bases, there was a span of 11 bases. The CDR3 consists of 15 residues.